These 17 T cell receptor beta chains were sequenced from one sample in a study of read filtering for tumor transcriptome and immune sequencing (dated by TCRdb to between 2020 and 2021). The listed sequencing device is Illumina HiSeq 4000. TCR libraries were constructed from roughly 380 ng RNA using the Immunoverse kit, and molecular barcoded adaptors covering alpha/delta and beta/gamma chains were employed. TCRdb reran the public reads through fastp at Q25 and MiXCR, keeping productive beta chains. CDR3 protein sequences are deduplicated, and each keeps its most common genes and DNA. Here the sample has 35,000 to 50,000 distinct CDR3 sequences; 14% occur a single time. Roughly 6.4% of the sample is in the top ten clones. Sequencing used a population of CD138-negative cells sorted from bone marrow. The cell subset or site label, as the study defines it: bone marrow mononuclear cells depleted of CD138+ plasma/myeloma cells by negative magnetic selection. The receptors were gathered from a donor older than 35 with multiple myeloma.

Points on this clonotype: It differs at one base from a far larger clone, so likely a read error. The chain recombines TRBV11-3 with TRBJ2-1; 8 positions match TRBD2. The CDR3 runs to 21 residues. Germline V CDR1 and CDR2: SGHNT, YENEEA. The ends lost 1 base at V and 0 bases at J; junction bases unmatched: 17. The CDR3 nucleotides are TGTGCCAGCAGCTTAGCGGGGGGGGCCTCTTATTCGGTTGACTCCTACAATGAGCAGTTCTTC. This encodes CASSLAGGASYSVDSYNEQFF. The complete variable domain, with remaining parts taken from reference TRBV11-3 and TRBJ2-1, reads EAGVVQSPRYKIIEKKQPVAFWCNPISGHNTLYWYLQNLGQGPELLIRYENEEAVDDSQLPKDRFSAERLKGVDSTLKIQPAELGDSAVYLCASSLAGGASYSVDSYNEQFFGPGTRLTVL.

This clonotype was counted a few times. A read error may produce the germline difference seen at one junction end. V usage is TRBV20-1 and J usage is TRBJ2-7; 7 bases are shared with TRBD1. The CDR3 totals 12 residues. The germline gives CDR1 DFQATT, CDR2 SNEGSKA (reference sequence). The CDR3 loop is CGAATGNYEQHF. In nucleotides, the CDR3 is TGCGGTGCTGCGACAGGGAACTACGAGCAGCACTTC.

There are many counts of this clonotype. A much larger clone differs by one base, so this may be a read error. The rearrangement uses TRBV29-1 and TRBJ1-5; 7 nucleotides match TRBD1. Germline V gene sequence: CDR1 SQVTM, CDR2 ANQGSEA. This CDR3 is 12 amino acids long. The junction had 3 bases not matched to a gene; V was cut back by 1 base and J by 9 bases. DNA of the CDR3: TGCAGCGTTGAAGCGACAGGGCGGCCCCAGCATTTT. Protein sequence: CSVEATGRPQHF.

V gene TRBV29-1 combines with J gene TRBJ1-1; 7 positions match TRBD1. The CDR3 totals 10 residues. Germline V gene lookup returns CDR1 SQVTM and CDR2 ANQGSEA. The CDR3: CRVRDSGAFF. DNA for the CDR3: TGCAGAGTACGGGACAGTGGAGCTTTCTTT.

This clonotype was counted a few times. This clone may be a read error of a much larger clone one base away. The CDR3 spells CASGETGGNQPQHF. CDR3 DNA sequence: TGTGCCAGCGGGGAGACAGGAGGCAATCAGCCCCAGCATTTT. The V call is TRBV28, the J call TRBJ1-5, with a possible D match to TRBD1 (6 bases). The CDR3 is 14 residues long. V was pared by 8 bases and J by 2 bases, with 13 bases between. Germline V gene sequence: CDR1 MDHEN, CDR2 SYDVKM.

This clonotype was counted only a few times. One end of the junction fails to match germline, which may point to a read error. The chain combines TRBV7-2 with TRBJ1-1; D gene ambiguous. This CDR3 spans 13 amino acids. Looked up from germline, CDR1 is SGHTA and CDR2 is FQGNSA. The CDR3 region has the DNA TGTGCCAGCAGCTTACATCGTAACACTAAAGCCTTCTTT. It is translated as CASSLHRNTKAFF.

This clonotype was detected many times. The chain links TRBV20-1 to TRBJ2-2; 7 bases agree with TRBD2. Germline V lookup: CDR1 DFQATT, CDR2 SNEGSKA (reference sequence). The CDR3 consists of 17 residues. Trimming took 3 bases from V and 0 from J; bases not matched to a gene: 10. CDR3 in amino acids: CSASGLADISNTGELFF. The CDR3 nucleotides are TGCAGTGCTAGTGGGCTAGCGGATATATCGAACACCGGGGAGCTGTTTTTT.

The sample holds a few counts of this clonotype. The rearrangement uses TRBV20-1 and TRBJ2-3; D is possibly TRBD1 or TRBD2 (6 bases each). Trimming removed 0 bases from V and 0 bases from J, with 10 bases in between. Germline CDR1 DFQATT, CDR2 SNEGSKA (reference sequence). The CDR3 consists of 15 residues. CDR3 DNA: TGCAGTGCTAGAGATATCGGGGGCAGCACAGATACGCAGTATTTT. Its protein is CSARDIGGSTDTQYF.

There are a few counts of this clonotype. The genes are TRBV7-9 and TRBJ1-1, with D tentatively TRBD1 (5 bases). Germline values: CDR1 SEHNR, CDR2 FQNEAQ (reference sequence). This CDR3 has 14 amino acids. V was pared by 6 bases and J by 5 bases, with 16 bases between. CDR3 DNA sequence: TGTGCCAGCAGACCGGGCGGGGGAAGGACTGAAGCTTTCTTT. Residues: CASRPGGGRTEAFF.

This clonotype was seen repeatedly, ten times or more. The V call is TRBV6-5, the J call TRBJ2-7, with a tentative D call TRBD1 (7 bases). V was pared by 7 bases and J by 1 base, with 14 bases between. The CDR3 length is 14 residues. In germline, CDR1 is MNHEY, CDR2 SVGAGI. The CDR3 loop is CASTETGRSYEQYF. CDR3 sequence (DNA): TGTGCCAGCACGGAGACAGGGAGGTCCTACGAGCAGTACTTC.

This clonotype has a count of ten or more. The CDR3 is CAISESMPFSGNTIYF. In DNA form, the CDR3 reads TGTGCCATCAGTGAGTCGATGCCCTTCTCTGGAAACACCATATATTTT. This chain connects TRBV10-3 to TRBJ1-3; D not certain. V was shortened by 0 bases and J by 0 bases, with 9 bases between the two germline ends. Germline V gives CDR1 ENHRY, CDR2 SYGVKD. The CDR3 loop spans 16 amino acids.

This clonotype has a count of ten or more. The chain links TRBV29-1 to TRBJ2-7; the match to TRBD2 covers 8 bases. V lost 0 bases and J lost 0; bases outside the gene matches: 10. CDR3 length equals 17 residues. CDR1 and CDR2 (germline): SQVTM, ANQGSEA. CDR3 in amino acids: CSVEDRGGSGYSYEQYF. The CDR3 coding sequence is TGCAGCGTTGAAGATCGGGGGGGTAGCGGATACTCCTACGAGCAGTACTTC.

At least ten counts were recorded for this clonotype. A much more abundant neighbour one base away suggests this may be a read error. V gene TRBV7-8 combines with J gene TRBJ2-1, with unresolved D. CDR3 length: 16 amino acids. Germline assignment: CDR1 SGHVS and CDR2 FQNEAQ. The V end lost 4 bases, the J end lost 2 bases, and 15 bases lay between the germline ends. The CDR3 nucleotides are TGTGCCAGCAGCTATAGTCCAGGCCACACCTACAATGAGCAGTTCTTC. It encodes CASSYSPGHTYNEQFF.

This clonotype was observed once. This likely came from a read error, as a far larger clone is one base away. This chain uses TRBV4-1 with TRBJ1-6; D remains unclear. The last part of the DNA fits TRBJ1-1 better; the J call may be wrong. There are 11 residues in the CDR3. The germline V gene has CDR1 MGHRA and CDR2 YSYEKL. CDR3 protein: CASSHSRGAFF. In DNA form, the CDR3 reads TGCGCCAGCAGCCATTCTAGAGGCGCTTTCTTT.

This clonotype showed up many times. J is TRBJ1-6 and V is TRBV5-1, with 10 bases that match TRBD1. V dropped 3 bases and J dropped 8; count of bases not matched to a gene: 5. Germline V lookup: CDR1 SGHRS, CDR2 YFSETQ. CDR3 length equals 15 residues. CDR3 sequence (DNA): TGCGCCAGCAGCTGGACCGGGACAGGGGATTCACCCCTCCACTTT. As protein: CASSWTGTGDSPLHF.

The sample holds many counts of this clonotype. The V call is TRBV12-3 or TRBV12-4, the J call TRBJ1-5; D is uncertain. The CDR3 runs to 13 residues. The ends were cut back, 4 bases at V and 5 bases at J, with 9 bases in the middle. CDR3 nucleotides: TGTGCCAGCAGTTCCCCACTTGATCAGCCCCAGCATTTT. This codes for CASSSPLDQPQHF.

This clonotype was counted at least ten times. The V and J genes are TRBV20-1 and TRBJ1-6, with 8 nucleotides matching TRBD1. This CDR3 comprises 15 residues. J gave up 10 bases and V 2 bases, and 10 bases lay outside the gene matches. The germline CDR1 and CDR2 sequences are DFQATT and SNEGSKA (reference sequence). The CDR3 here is CSARSGQGVGSPLHF. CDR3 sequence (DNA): TGCAGTGCTAGATCCGGACAGGGTGTCGGATCACCCCTCCACTTT.